The rows below give T cell receptor beta chains drawn from one sample of a study of blood T cell repertoires in COVID-19. Measured with immunoSEQ multiplex PCR; TCRdb has only the in-frame clones, and not every one. The sample yields under 200,000 clones, roughly 86% seen once. Sequenced input: peripheral blood. These TCRs come from a woman over 75 in a cohort sampled during active or convalescent COVID-19. The CDR3 runs from the conserved cysteine through the conserved F or W. The D gene is left open where the match is weak. The listing skips clone size in some rows; elsewhere it reads once, few, many or a size class.

CASSTPRLNYGYTF	TGTGCCAGCAGTACCCCGAGGCTGAACTATGGCTACACCTTC	.	.	TRBV28	TRBJ1-2
CASSLEGGEDTTNEKLFF	TGCGCCAGCAGCTTGGAAGGAGGGGAGGACACAACTAATGAAAAACTGTTTTTT	.	.	TRBV5-1	TRBJ1-4
CASSIVVGTGNEKLFF	TGTGCCAGTAGTATAGTCGTTGGGACAGGCAATGAAAAACTGTTTTTT	TRBD1	.	TRBV19	TRBJ1-4
CASSSTGLNTEAFF	TGTGCCAGCTCATCCACAGGGTTGAACACTGAAGCTTTCTTT	.	.	TRBV18	TRBJ1-1
CASSLNRDEPQHF	TGTGCCAGCAGCTTAAACAGGGATGAGCCCCAGCATTTT	.	.	TRBV7-2	TRBJ1-5
CASSFSGQSYGYTF	TGTGCCAGCAGCTTTTCTGGACAGTCCTATGGCTACACCTTC	.	.	TRBV7-9	TRBJ1-2
CSASPGGVYNEQFF	TGCAGTGCTAGTCCGGGAGGTGTGTACAATGAGCAGTTCTTC	TRBD2	.	TRBV20-1	TRBJ2-1
CASSHPSTDTQYF	TGTGCCAGCAGCCATCCTAGCACAGATACGCAGTATTTT	.	once	TRBV3-1/TRBV3-2	TRBJ2-3
CASSYASPGRGTYEQYF	TGTGCCAGCAGTTACGCCAGTCCTGGGCGGGGTACCTACGAGCAGTACTTC	.	once	TRBV6-2/TRBV6-3	TRBJ2-7
CASSINGGGNQPQHF	TGTGCCAGTAGTATAAACGGCGGAGGGAATCAGCCCCAGCATTTT	.	once	TRBV19	TRBJ1-5
CASSYWRTRDGYTF	TGTGCCAGCAGTTATTGGCGGACTCGTGACGGCTACACCTTC	.	.	TRBV6-2/TRBV6-3	TRBJ1-2
CSAIVRNEQFF	TGCAGTGCTATCGTCCGGAATGAGCAGTTCTTC	.	.	TRBV20-1	TRBJ2-1
CASSEGQGMPYEQYF	TGTGCCAGCAGCGAGGGGCAGGGTATGCCCTACGAGCAGTACTTC	.	.	TRBV9	TRBJ2-7
CASSALGARTDTQYF	TGTGCCAGTAGTGCCCTGGGGGCCCGCACAGATACGCAGTATTTT	.	.	TRBV19	TRBJ2-3
CASSFRLAGAMNTGELFF	TGTGCCAGCAGTTTCCGACTAGCGGGGGCCATGAACACCGGGGAGCTGTTTTTT	TRBD2	.	TRBV27	TRBJ2-2
CASSDLTGRGNSPLHF	TGTGCCAGCAGTGACCTGACGGGCAGGGGGAATTCACCCCTCCACTTT	TRBD1	.	TRBV6-1	TRBJ1-6
CSAMTVRSLHF	TGCAGTGCTATGACAGTTCGGTCCCTCCACTTT	.	once	TRBV20-1	TRBJ1-6
CASSSLFRDRRDNEQFF	TGTGCCAGTAGTTCCCTCTTCCGGGACAGGCGAGACAATGAGCAGTTCTTC	TRBD1	.	TRBV19	TRBJ2-1
CASSPGGTGTDTQYF	TGTGCCAGCAGCCCAGGGGGCACGGGCACAGATACGCAGTATTTT	TRBD1	.	TRBV5-4	TRBJ2-3
CASSFHGYSYEQYF	TGTGCCAGCAGTTTCCACGGTTACTCCTACGAGCAGTACTTC	.	.	TRBV27	TRBJ2-7
CASSLAQGEGETEAFF	TGCGCCAGCAGCTTGGCTCAGGGTGAAGGGGAAACTGAAGCTTTCTTT	.	.	TRBV5-1	TRBJ1-1
CASSLGTSGSYEQYF	TGTGCCAGCAGCCTAGGGACTAGCGGCTCTTACGAGCAGTACTTC	TRBD2	.	TRBV5-5	TRBJ2-7
CASSLTANYGYTF	TGTGCCAGCAGCCTAACAGCCAACTATGGCTACACCTTC	.	.	TRBV5-4	TRBJ1-2
CASSQEQSSNYGYTF	TGCGCCAGCAGCCAAGAGCAATCCAGTAACTATGGCTACACCTTC	.	.	TRBV4-1	TRBJ1-2
CATSDRRTGINYGYTF	TGTGCCACCAGTGATCGCAGGACAGGGATAAACTATGGCTACACCTTC	TRBD1	.	TRBV24-1	TRBJ1-2
CAWSATGTGDAGNTIYF	TGTGCCTGGAGTGCCACCGGGACAGGGGACGCTGGAAACACCATATATTTT	TRBD1	.	TRBV30	TRBJ1-3
CASSSIRAGALYNEQFF	TGTGCCAGCAGCTCGATCCGAGCGGGAGCCCTTTACAATGAGCAGTTCTTC	TRBD2	few	TRBV11-2	TRBJ2-1
CASSEFQGANYGYTF	TGTGCCAGCAGTGAATTTCAGGGGGCTAACTATGGCTACACCTTC	TRBD1	.	TRBV6-1	TRBJ1-2
CASSLPPGGERGKYARSYEQYF	TGTGCCAGCAGTTTACCCCCCGGGGGGGAGAGGGGAAAATATGCCAGGTCCTACGAGCAGTACTTC	TRBD2	few	TRBV28	TRBJ2-7
CASRSPGGKNIQYF	TGTGCCAGCAGGTCACCCGGGGGCAAAAACATTCAGTACTTC	.	.	TRBV27	TRBJ2-4
CASSLGQAPETQYF	TGTGCCAGCAGCTTGGGACAGGCCCCAGAGACCCAGTACTTC	TRBD1	once	TRBV7-2	TRBJ2-5
CASSESDSSGNTIYF	TGCGCCAGCAGTGAGTCGGACAGCTCTGGAAACACCATATATTTT	.	.	TRBV10-2	TRBJ1-3
CASSQEYNEQFF	TGCGCCAGCAGCCAGGAATACAATGAGCAGTTCTTC	.	.	TRBV5-1	TRBJ2-1
CASSEGVRGQGGYTF	TGTGCCAGCAGTGAAGGGGTCAGGGGGCAAGGTGGCTACACCTTC	TRBD1	.	TRBV2	TRBJ1-2
CASRDGQGQTDTQYF	TGTGCCAGTAGAGACGGACAGGGGCAGACAGATACGCAGTATTTT	TRBD1	once	TRBV19	TRBJ2-3
CASSPTDRGPQPQHF	TGTGCCAGCAGCCCTACTGACAGGGGGCCTCAGCCCCAGCATTTT	TRBD1	.	TRBV3-1/TRBV3-2	TRBJ1-5
CASSGTRGRGTEAFF	TGTGCCAGCAGTGGGACAAGGGGGAGGGGCACTGAAGCTTTCTTT	.	.	TRBV28	TRBJ1-1
CASSTSEPRGAYEQYF	TGTGCCAGCAGCACTAGCGAGCCCCGGGGAGCCTACGAGCAGTACTTC	.	.	TRBV21-1	TRBJ2-7
CAISARAGEGSPLHF	TGTGCCATCAGTGCGCGGGCAGGGGAAGGTTCACCCCTCCACTTT	.	once	TRBV10-3	TRBJ1-6
CASSVTGAAHSPLHF	TGTGCCAGCAGCGTCACAGGGGCCGCTCACTCACCCCTCCACTTT	TRBD1	.	TRBV9	TRBJ1-6
CASSYLLRGSHSGANVLTF	TGTGCCAGCAGTTACCTGCTTAGGGGGAGCCACTCTGGGGCCAACGTCCTGACTTTC	.	.	TRBV6-2/TRBV6-3	TRBJ2-6
CASSQALTGSGNTIYF	TGTGCCAGCAGCCAAGCCCTGACAGGGTCTGGAAACACCATATATTTT	TRBD1	.	TRBV4-2	TRBJ1-3
CAWTPHVYYSGANVLTF	TGTGCCTGGACCCCACACGTTTACTACTCTGGGGCCAACGTCCTGACTTTC	.	.	TRBV30	TRBJ2-6
CASSPYRGTGNTIYF	TGTGCCAGCAGCCCCTACAGGGGGACTGGAAACACCATATATTTT	TRBD1	.	TRBV11-2	TRBJ1-3
CASRQANSWDIQYF	TGTGCCAGCAGACAGGCTAACTCGTGGGACATTCAGTACTTC	.	.	TRBV28	TRBJ2-4
CASSSSGANTGELFF	TGCGCCAGCAGCTCATCGGGGGCGAACACCGGGGAGCTGTTTTTT	.	few	TRBV5-1	TRBJ2-2
CASSDYRGVGETQYF	TGTGCCAGCAGCGATTACAGGGGAGTAGGGGAGACCCAGTACTTC	TRBD1	few	TRBV7-8	TRBJ2-5
CASSLMETEAFF	TGTGCCAGCAGCCTAATGGAGACTGAAGCTTTCTTT	.	.	TRBV6-6	TRBJ1-1
CASSPAGGMYEQYF	TGCGCCAGCAGCCCGGCAGGGGGAATGTACGAGCAGTACTTC	TRBD1	.	TRBV5-1	TRBJ2-7
CASSDGTATNYGYTF	TGCGCCAGCAGTGATGGGACAGCTACTAACTATGGCTACACCTTC	TRBD1	.	TRBV10-1	TRBJ1-2
CASSPPDSRGEKLFF	TGTGCCAGCTCACCACCGGACAGCCGAGGGGAAAAACTGTTTTTT	.	.	TRBV18	TRBJ1-4
CASSPPGLASSEQFF	TGTGCCAGCTCACCACCCGGACTAGCCTCCAGTGAGCAGTTCTTC	TRBD2	.	TRBV18	TRBJ2-1